This TCR beta chain was documented in a study of cytomegalovirus exposure and HLA in healthy donors. About the research overall: Caucasian-associated ancestry cluster membership applied to approximately 81% of several hundred genotyped donors. Study-wide results and limits: Later on, a genetic analysis was performed. It linked a missense variant in DCLRE1C with V- and J-gene trimming of TCR beta.

The germline CDR1 and CDR2 sequences are GTSNPN and SVGIG (reference sequence). The J segment lost 8 bases and the V segment lost 3 bases, leaving 6 bases of the junction unmatched. The CDR3 has 13 amino acids. A note on this clone: The antigen is undetermined.

PCR used 60 Vbeta primers and 13 Jbeta primers. Only in-frame clones appear in the TCRdb table, and some are missing; sequencing was by immunoSEQ multiplex PCR. The top ten hold under 7.5% of the sample, which has under 200,000 clones, 80% seen once. Input material: PBMCs. This clonotype originated in a middle-aged man in good health and CMV-seronegative. This chain uses TRBV30 with TRBJ1-2; 10 positions match TRBD1. CDR3 bases: TGTGCCTGGAGAGACAGGGGGCGAGGAGGCTACACCTTC. Residues: CAWRDRGRGGYTF.